Listed below are T cell receptor beta chains from one sample, sequenced in a study of blood T cell repertoires in COVID-19. Clones were read by immunoSEQ multiplex PCR, and TCRdb kept only the in-frame ones, dropping some. The sample shows tens of thousands of clones, more than 70% of them seen only once. The sample consisted of peripheral blood. Source of these receptors: a man in his sixties or seventies with acute or convalescent COVID-19. The CDR3 runs from the conserved cysteine through the conserved F or W. Each record gives: V gene, J gene, clone size, D gene, CDR3 DNA, CDR3 protein. The D gene is left open where the match is weak. Only some rows state a clone size, as once, few, many or a class for expanded clones.

v_gene: TRBV2; j_gene: TRBJ1-4; abundance: -; d_gene: TRBD1; CDR3nt: TGTGCCAGCAGGGGGACAGCAACTAATGAAAAACTGTTTTTT; CDR3aa: CASRGTATNEKLFF
v_gene: TRBV5-1; j_gene: TRBJ2-7; abundance: -; d_gene: -; CDR3nt: TGCGCCAGCGTGACCGACCCGACATCCTCCTACGAGCAGTACTTC; CDR3aa: CASVTDPTSSYEQYF
v_gene: TRBV5-6; j_gene: TRBJ2-3; abundance: -; d_gene: -; CDR3nt: TGTGCCAGCAGCCTCCGGGACACCGGCACAGATACGCAGTATTTT; CDR3aa: CASSLRDTGTDTQYF
v_gene: TRBV6-2/TRBV6-3; j_gene: TRBJ1-1; abundance: -; d_gene: TRBD1; CDR3nt: TGTGCCAGCAGTCGCGGGACAGGGGGCACTGAAGCTTTCTTT; CDR3aa: CASSRGTGGTEAFF
v_gene: TRBV5-1; j_gene: TRBJ2-3; abundance: -; d_gene: -; CDR3nt: TGCGCCAGCAGCCAGCTAGTGGGGCTCACAGATACGCAGTATTTT; CDR3aa: CASSQLVGLTDTQYF
v_gene: TRBV7-2; j_gene: TRBJ1-2; abundance: -; d_gene: -; CDR3nt: TGTGCCAGCAGCTTCCCAGGCAACTATGGCTACACCTTC; CDR3aa: CASSFPGNYGYTF
v_gene: TRBV30; j_gene: TRBJ2-7; abundance: -; d_gene: -; CDR3nt: TGTGCCTGGAGTGTAAACGGCTACGAGCAGTACTTC; CDR3aa: CAWSVNGYEQYF
v_gene: TRBV4-2; j_gene: TRBJ1-1; abundance: -; d_gene: -; CDR3nt: TGTGCCAGCAGCCAGGGGGCTGACACTGAAGCTTTCTTT; CDR3aa: CASSQGADTEAFF
v_gene: TRBV5-4; j_gene: TRBJ1-2; abundance: -; d_gene: -; CDR3nt: TGTGCCAGCAGCCTGGACAGATCCCAATTCTACACCTTC; CDR3aa: CASSLDRSQFYTF
v_gene: TRBV7-6; j_gene: TRBJ2-7; abundance: -; d_gene: -; CDR3nt: TGTGCCAGCAGTCCGGACAGCGGAGGTCCCTACGAGCAGTACTTC; CDR3aa: CASSPDSGGPYEQYF
v_gene: TRBV7-2; j_gene: TRBJ2-7; abundance: -; d_gene: -; CDR3nt: TGTGCCAGCAGCTCGCCAGGACGGACTTACGAGCAGTACTTC; CDR3aa: CASSSPGRTYEQYF
v_gene: TRBV15; j_gene: TRBJ2-3; abundance: -; d_gene: -; CDR3nt: TGTGCCACCAGCAGAGCGGGGGCAGATACGCAGTATTTT; CDR3aa: CATSRAGADTQYF
v_gene: TRBV20-1; j_gene: TRBJ2-3; abundance: -; d_gene: -; CDR3nt: TGCAGTGCTAGTGGTATGCGGGGGCGGGGCACAGATACGCAGTATTTT; CDR3aa: CSASGMRGRGTDTQYF
v_gene: TRBV28; j_gene: TRBJ1-6; abundance: -; d_gene: TRBD1; CDR3nt: TGTGCCAGCAGTCTAGGGACAGGGGGGAACTATTCACCCCTCCACTTT; CDR3aa: CASSLGTGGNYSPLHF
v_gene: TRBV15; j_gene: TRBJ1-5; abundance: once; d_gene: -; CDR3nt: TGTGCCACCAGCAGAGAAGTAGGCAGACTACCTAATCAGCCCCAGCATTTT; CDR3aa: CATSREVGRLPNQPQHF
v_gene: TRBV6-1; j_gene: TRBJ2-7; abundance: -; d_gene: TRBD2; CDR3nt: TGTGCCAGCAGTGAAGCGCGGCTAGCGGGGGGGGGTTCCTACGAGCAGTACTTC; CDR3aa: CASSEARLAGGGSYEQYF
v_gene: TRBV7-2; j_gene: TRBJ2-7; abundance: -; d_gene: -; CDR3nt: TGTGCCAGCAGCTTATCCTCGCGTGGGGCACCCTACGAGCAGTACTTC; CDR3aa: CASSLSSRGAPYEQYF
v_gene: TRBV5-5; j_gene: TRBJ2-7; abundance: -; d_gene: TRBD1; CDR3nt: TGTGCCAGCAGCCTGAGCCCGAGGACAGGGGGCTTGGTTGAGTACTTC; CDR3aa: CASSLSPRTGGLVEYF
v_gene: TRBV9; j_gene: TRBJ2-2; abundance: -; d_gene: -; CDR3nt: TGTGCCAGCAGCGTAGTTCCTACCGGGGAGCTGTTTTTT; CDR3aa: CASSVVPTGELFF
v_gene: TRBV4-1; j_gene: TRBJ1-2; abundance: -; d_gene: -; CDR3nt: TGCGCCAGCAGCCAAGAGGGGACTGGTGTCGGGTATGGCTACACCTTC; CDR3aa: CASSQEGTGVGYGYTF
v_gene: TRBV7-9; j_gene: TRBJ2-5; abundance: -; d_gene: -; CDR3nt: TGTGCCAGCAGCTTAGGGAGTGGGACAAAGTACTTC; CDR3aa: CASSLGSGTKYF
v_gene: TRBV5-1; j_gene: TRBJ1-6; abundance: -; d_gene: -; CDR3nt: TGCGCCAGCAACGAGGAAAGGGGTTCACCCCTCCACTTT; CDR3aa: CASNEERGSPLHF